Below, one T cell receptor beta chain is given with its context. Its antigen is not yet known. Base qualities were left out, and no much larger clone turns up one base away. From the cysteine through the phenylalanine, the CDR3 covers 17 amino acids. Only the CDR3 DNA is retained, 51 bases long and in frame from the first base. Here V drops 4 bases and J drops 0 bases, and the junction holds 6 bases not matched to any gene. CDR1 and CDR2, per the germline V gene (reference sequence), are LGHDT and YNNKEL. The data stem from a study of blood T cell repertoires in COVID-19 (dated by TCRdb to the early 2020s). Regarding the research as a whole: Samples covering the acute and convalescent phases of COVID-19 were provided by collaborators in the United States, Italy and Spain. Where HLA class I and class II types were available, the types were taken from metadata supplied by the sample provider, not from assay-based typing. Nearly every sample came with metadata listing a de-identified subject ID, COVID-19 status, age in years and sex. Deeply sampled blood TCRbeta repertoires from subjects exposed to, actively infected with, or recovered from COVID-19 were included in the dataset. The material from the prospective study consisted of cDNA or gDNA derived from T cells, B-cell-depleted T cells, or PBMCs. The repertoires were released in a freely available public database meant as a resource for research on the immune response to SARS-CoV-2. The samples were drawn from two sources: the first 160 participants of the ongoing ImmuneRACE study, and approximately 1,300 subjects contributed by 6 global collaborators.

Whole blood was collected in K2EDTA tubes by collaborating institutions according to the institutions' own protocols. Collaborator samples were shipped for TCRbeta analysis as frozen whole blood, isolated PBMCs, or DNA extracted from either sample type. TCRbeta CDR3 regions were amplified from genomic DNA by means of the immunoSEQ Assay, a bias-controlled multiplex PCR. For the original study's pipeline: Nucleated cell counts per sample were estimated from amplification of reference gene primers within the assay. To quantify the absolute abundance of each unique TCRbeta CDR3 rearrangement, sequence reads were collapsed and filtered. For each sample, productive Simpson clonality was calculated as the square root of Simpson's diversity index over productive rearrangements. The table comes from immuneACCESS by way of TCRdb, which keeps in-frame sequences with V and J called. Part of the clones is missing from these tables; in studies checked, under half for an unresolved V gene and the rest for unknown reasons. The V and J calls and clone size were taken over from that table, and D and trimming were inferred from the DNA. The sample yields roughly 50,000 clones; more than 70% were counted once. The biggest ten clones account for 20% to 25% of the sample.

What the research found in general, with its limitations: Clinical and demographic metadata were provided uncurated, with the amount varying by source and participant.

The sample was peripheral blood. The source of this sequence is a human donor in a cohort sampled during active COVID-19. This sequence uses TRBV3-1 (or the pseudogene TRBV3-2) and TRBJ2-4; 10 bases in the junction line up with TRBD1. DNA sequence: TGTGCCAGCAGCCCCTGGACAGGGGGAACAGCCAAAAACATTCAGTACTTC. Its translation reads: CASSPWTGGTAKNIQYF.